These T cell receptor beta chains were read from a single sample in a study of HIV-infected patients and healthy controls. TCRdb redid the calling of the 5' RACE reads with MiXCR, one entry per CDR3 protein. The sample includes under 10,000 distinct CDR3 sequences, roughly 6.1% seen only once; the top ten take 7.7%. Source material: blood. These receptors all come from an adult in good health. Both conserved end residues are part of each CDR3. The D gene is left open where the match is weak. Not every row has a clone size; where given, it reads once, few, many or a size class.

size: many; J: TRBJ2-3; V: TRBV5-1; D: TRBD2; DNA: TGCGCCAGCAGCTTATCCAGCGGGACTGATACGCAGTATTTT; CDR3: CASSLSSGTDTQYF
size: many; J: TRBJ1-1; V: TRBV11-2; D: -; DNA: TGTGCCAGCAGCTTTTCAGGGATCACTGAAGCTTTCTTT; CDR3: CASSFSGITEAFF
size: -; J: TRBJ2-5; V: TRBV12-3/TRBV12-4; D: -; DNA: TGTGCCAGCAGCCCCTATCCGGGACATTCCCAAGAGACCCAGTACTTC; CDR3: CASSPYPGHSQETQYF
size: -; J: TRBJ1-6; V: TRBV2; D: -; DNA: TGTGCCAGCAGTGAGGGTCCCGCCCTCCACTTT; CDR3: CASSEGPALHF
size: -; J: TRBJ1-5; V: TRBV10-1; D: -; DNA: TGCGCCAGCAGTGCGCCGCTAGATCAGCCCCAGCATTTT; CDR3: CASSAPLDQPQHF
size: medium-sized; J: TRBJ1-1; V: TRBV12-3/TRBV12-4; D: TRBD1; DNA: TGTGCCAGCAGTATCAGGACAGGTGACACTGAAGCTTTCTTT; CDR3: CASSIRTGDTEAFF
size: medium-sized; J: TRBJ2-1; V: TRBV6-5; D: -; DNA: TGTGCCAGCAGGAACCGGAGGAGCTCCTACAATGAGCAGTTCTTC; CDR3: CASRNRRSSYNEQFF
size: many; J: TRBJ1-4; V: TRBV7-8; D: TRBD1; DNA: TGTGCCAGCAGCTTAGGGACAGGCCATGAAAAACTGTTTTTT; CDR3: CASSLGTGHEKLFF
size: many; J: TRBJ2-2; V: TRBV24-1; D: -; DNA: TGTGCCATTCGCCCGAGAGGGACCGGGGAGCTGTTTTTT; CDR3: CAIRPRGTGELFF
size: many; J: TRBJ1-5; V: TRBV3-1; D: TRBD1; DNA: TGTGCCAGCAGCTTCAGGGGGGGCAATCAGCCCCAGCATTTT; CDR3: CASSFRGGNQPQHF
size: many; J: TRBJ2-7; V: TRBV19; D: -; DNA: TGTGCCAGTAGTTTTGGATCCGCCTACGAGCAGTACTTC; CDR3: CASSFGSAYEQYF
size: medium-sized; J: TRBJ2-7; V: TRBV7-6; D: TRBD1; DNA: TGTGCCAGCAGCTCACTCCTCGGGACAGGCGTGTACGAGCAGTACTTC; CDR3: CASSSLLGTGVYEQYF
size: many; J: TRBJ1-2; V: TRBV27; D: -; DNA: TGTGCCAGCAGTTTATCTCGTCTGACACCCAACTATGGCTACACCTTC; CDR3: CASSLSRLTPNYGYTF
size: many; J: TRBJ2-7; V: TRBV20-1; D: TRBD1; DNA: TGCAGTGCAAGGGGGCCAGGGGGCTACGAGCAGTACTTC; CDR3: CSARGPGGYEQYF
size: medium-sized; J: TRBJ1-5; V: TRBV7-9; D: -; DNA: TGTGCCAGCAGCTTAAGTGGGGGGGATCAGCCCCAGCATTTT; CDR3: CASSLSGGDQPQHF
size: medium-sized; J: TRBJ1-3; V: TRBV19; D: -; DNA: TGTGCCAGTAAGGCCGTTGGAAACACCATATATTTT; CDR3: CASKAVGNTIYF
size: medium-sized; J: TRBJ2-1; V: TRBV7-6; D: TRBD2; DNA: TGTGCCAGCAGCTTAGGATCTAGCGGGACTACTAACAATGAGCAGTTCTTC; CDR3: CASSLGSSGTTNNEQFF
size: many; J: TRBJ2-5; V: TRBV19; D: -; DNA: TGTGCCAGTAGTCGCCAAGGTCTACAAGAGACCCAGTACTTC; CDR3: CASSRQGLQETQYF
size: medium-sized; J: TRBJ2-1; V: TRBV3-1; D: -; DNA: TGTGCCAGCAGCCCGGCCACCGGGACTCTCAGGGCCAATGAGCAGTTCTTC; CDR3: CASSPATGTLRANEQFF
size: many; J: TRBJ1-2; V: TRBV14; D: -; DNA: TGTGCCAGCAGCCAAGACCCCATTTACGCCGCTAGTAGCAGGGGCGACGGCTACACCTTC; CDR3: CASSQDPIYAASSRGDGYTF
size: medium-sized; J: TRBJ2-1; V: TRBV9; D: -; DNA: TGTGCCAGCAGCGTAAGCGGAGTCTACAATGAGCAGTTCTTC; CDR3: CASSVSGVYNEQFF
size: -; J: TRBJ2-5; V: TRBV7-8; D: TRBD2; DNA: TGTGCCAGCAGCTCTGGACTAGCGGGAGGGATAGAGACCCAGTACTTC; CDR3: CASSSGLAGGIETQYF
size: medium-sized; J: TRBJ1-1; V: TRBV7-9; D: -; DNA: TGTGCCAGCAGCTTAGCAGGACCTGAAGCTTTCTTT; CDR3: CASSLAGPEAFF
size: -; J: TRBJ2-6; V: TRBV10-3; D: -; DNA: TGTGCCACCTGGCACTCTGGGGCCAACGTCCTGACTTTC; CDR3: CATWHSGANVLTF
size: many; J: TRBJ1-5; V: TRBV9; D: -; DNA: TGTGCCAGCAGCGTCGCGCGGGATCAGCCCCAGCATTTT; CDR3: CASSVARDQPQHF
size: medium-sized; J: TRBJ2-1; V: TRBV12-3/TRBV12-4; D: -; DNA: TGTGCCAGCAGTCGAACAACGACTGGCAGAAACTTCAATGAGCAGTTCTTC; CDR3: CASSRTTTGRNFNEQFF
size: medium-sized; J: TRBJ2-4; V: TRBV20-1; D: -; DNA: TGCAGTGCTAGAGATCGCGAAATACTAGCCAAAAACATTCAGTACTTC; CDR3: CSARDREILAKNIQYF
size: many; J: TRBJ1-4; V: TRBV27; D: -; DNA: TGTGCCAGCAGTGCCGACAGTAATGAAAAACTGTTTTTT; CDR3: CASSADSNEKLFF
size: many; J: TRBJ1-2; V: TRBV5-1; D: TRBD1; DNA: TGCGCCAGCAGTAGGACAGGGGACAACTATGGCTACACCTTC; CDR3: CASSRTGDNYGYTF
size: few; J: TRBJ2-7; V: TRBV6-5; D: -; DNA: TGTGCCAGCAGTCCCAATCCGATACCCACCTACGAGCAGTACTTC; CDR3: CASSPNPIPTYEQYF
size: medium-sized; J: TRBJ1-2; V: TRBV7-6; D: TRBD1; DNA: TGTGCCAGCAGCCTGGACAGGGGAGGGATGGGAGGCTACACCTTC; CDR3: CASSLDRGGMGGYTF
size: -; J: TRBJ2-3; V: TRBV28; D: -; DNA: TGTGCCAGCAGTTTCAGCTGGGGCGACACAGATACGCAGTATTTT; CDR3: CASSFSWGDTDTQYF
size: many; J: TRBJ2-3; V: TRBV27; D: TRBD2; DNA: TGTGCCAGCAGTTCAATAGCGGGAGGGCCGACAGATACGCAGTATTTT; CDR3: CASSSIAGGPTDTQYF
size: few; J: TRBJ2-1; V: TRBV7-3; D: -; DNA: TGTGCCAGCAGCTTAACGCCACATGAGCAGTTCTTC; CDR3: CASSLTPHEQFF
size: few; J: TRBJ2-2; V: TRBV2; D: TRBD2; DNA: TGTGCCAGCAAAGGTCTAGCGGGGAAGACCGGGGAGCTGTTTTTT; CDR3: CASKGLAGKTGELFF
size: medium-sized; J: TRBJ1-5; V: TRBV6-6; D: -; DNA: TGTGCCAGCAGTTATATTGAGGGGACTGCAAATCAGCCCCAGCATTTT; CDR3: CASSYIEGTANQPQHF
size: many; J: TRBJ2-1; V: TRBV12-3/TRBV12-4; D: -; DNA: TGTGCCAGCACCCAACCCGGGACGACGGGCCGCAATGAGCAGTTCTTC; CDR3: CASTQPGTTGRNEQFF
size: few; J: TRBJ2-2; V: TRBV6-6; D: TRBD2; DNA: TGTGCCAGCAGTTACTCGGGGGGAGGGCCGACCGGGGAGCTGTTTTTT; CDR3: CASSYSGGGPTGELFF
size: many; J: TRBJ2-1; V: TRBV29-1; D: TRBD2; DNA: TGCAGCGTTCTAGCGGGAGGTATGGGTGAGCAGTTCTTC; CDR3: CSVLAGGMGEQFF
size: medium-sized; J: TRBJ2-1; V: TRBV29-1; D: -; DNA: TGCAGCGTTGGGGCGGGACCGTTCTACAATGAGCAGTTCTTC; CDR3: CSVGAGPFYNEQFF
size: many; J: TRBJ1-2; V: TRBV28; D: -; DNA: TGTGCCACCGATGGGGGACAACTTGAAGATGGCTACACCTTC; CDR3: CATDGGQLEDGYTF
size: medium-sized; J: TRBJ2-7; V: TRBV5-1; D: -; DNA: TGCGCCAGCAGCTTGGTCGAGAATAGTGGCGGGCTCTCCTACGAGCAGTACTTC; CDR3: CASSLVENSGGLSYEQYF
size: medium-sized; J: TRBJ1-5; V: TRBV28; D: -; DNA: TGTGCCAGCAGGTGGGGGAATCAGCCCCAGCATTTT; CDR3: CASRWGNQPQHF
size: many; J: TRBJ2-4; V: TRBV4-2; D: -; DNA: TGTGCCAGCAGCCCCCCCCTCAGGGAGGCCAAAAACATTCAGTACTTC; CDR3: CASSPPLREAKNIQYF
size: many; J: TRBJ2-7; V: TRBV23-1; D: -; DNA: TGCGCCAGCAGTCAATCGTTGGCAGGGGTGCACTACGAGCAGTACTTC; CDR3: CASSQSLAGVHYEQYF
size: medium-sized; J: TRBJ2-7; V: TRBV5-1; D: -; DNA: TGCGCCAGCAGGGCCCCCAAGGGACAAAACTCCTACGAGCAGTACTTC; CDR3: CASRAPKGQNSYEQYF
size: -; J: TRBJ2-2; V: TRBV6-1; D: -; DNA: TGTGCCAGCAGTGACTTTAGAAGGGCGGTTACCGGGGAGCTGTTTTTT; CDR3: CASSDFRRAVTGELFF
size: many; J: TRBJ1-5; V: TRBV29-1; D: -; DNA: TGCAGCGTTGCCGCCCGGTTTGATCAGCCCCAGCATTTT; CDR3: CSVAARFDQPQHF
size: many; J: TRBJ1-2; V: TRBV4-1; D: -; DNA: TGCGCCAGCAGCCCGCCGGGCAGTCTTCCTAACTATGGCTACACCTTC; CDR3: CASSPPGSLPNYGYTF
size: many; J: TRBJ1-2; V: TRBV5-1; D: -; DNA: TGCGCCAGCAGCCCAGGAGCTAACTATGGCTACACCTTC; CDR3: CASSPGANYGYTF
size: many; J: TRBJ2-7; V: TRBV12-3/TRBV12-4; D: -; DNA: TGTGCCAGCAGTTTAGTAGAAGGGTGGGGCGAGCAGTACTTC; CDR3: CASSLVEGWGEQYF
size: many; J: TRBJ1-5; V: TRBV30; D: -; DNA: TGTGCCTGGAGTGAGCGGGGCAATCAGCCCCAGCATTTT; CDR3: CAWSERGNQPQHF
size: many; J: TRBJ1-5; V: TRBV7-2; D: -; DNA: TGTGCCAGCAGCCCCAGCACGGTGGGGGCTCAGCCCCAGCATTTT; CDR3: CASSPSTVGAQPQHF
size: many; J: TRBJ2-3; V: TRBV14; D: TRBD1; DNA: TGTGCCAGCAGACGACAGGGGAGTACAGATACGCAGTATTTT; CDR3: CASRRQGSTDTQYF